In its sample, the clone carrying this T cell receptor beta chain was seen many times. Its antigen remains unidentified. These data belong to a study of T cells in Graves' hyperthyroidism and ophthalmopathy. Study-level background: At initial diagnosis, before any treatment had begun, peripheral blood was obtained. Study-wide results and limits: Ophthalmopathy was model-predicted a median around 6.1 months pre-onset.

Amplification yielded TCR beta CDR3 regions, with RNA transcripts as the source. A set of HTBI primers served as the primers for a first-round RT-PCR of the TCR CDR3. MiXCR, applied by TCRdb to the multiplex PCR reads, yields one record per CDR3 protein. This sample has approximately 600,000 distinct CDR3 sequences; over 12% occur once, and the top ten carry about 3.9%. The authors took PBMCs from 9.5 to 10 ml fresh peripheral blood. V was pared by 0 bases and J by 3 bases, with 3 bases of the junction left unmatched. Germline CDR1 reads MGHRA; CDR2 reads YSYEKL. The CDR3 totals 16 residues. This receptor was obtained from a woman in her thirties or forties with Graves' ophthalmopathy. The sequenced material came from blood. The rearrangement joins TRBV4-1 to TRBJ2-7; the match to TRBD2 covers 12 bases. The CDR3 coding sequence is TGCGCCAGCAGCCAAGACCGGACTAGCGGGAACTACGAGCAGTACTTC. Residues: CASSQDRTSGNYEQYF.